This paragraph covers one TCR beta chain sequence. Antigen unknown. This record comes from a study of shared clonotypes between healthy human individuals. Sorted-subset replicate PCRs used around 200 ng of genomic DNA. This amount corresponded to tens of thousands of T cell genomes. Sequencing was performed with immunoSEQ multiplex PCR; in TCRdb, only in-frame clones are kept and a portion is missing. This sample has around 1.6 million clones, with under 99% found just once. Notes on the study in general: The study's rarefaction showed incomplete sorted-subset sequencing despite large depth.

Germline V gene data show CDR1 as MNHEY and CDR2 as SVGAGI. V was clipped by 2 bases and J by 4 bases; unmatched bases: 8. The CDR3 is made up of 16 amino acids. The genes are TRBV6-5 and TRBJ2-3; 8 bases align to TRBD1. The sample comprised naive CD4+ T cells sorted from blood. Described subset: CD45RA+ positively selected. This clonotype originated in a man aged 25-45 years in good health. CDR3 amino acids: CASSYPGQGSADTQYF. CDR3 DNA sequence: TGTGCCAGCAGTTACCCAGGACAGGGATCGGCAGATACGCAGTATTTT.